This record concerns one TCR beta chain sequence. CDR3 size: 18 residues. Germline V CDR1 and CDR2: MNHNY, SVGAGI (reference sequence). V was trimmed by 6 bases and J by 2 bases, leaving 22 bases between them. Study processing details: For nucleated cells, counts were estimated from reference gene primer amplification. Clones were sequenced by immunoSEQ multiplex PCR, and TCRdb holds only the in-frame ones, with some missing. V and J calls and clone size are copied from that table; D and trimming were computed from the DNA. This table has under 300,000 clones, about 73% appearing once. These data are taken from a study of blood T cell repertoires in COVID-19. Study-wide background: Material from acute and convalescent COVID-19 was sourced from the United States, Italy and Spain. T cells, B-cell-depleted T cells, or PBMCs supplied cDNA or gDNA.

The sequencing input was peripheral blood. V gene TRBV6-6 combines with J gene TRBJ2-2; tentative D call: TRBD2 (5 bases). The receptor was derived from a woman of 80 years or more with acute or convalescent COVID-19. The CDR3 loop is CASSRGLGGLRNTGELFF. Written as DNA, the CDR3 is TGTGCCAGCAGCCGAGGTCTGGGCGGGCTCAGAAACACCGGGGAGCTGTTTTTT.